The rows below give T cell receptor beta chains drawn from one sample of a study of blood T cell repertoires in COVID-19. TCRdb's copy holds only in-frame clones and misses some; the assay was immunoSEQ multiplex PCR. The data contain 90,000 to 130,000 clones, roughly 83% of them singletons. The sequencing sample was made of peripheral blood. These receptors all come from a woman in her sixties or seventies with acute or convalescent COVID-19. CDR3s include the opening cysteine and the closing phenylalanine or tryptophan. Fields, in order: J gene, clone size, V gene, D gene, CDR3 DNA, CDR3 protein. A D gene is named only where the DNA matches it firmly. A clone size is listed for some rows: how often the clone was seen (once, few, many), or a class if it is expanded.

TRBJ1-5,.,TRBV5-1,.,TGCGCCAGCAGCTTGGCAGGGGTCCTGGGTCAGCCCCAGCATTTT,CASSLAGVLGQPQHF
TRBJ1-5,few,TRBV2,TRBD1,TGTGCCAGCAGCGACCGGGACAGCCGTTTCAATCAGCCCCAGCATTTT,CASSDRDSRFNQPQHF
TRBJ1-1,.,TRBV4-2,TRBD1,TGTGCCAGCAGCCAAGATTTGCCAGGGGGAGCTTTCTTT,CASSQDLPGGAFF
TRBJ2-7,.,TRBV6-6,TRBD2,TGTGCCAGCACCCGGGAGGCTCTATACGAGCAGTACTTC,CASTREALYEQYF
TRBJ1-4,once,TRBV7-9,TRBD1,TGTGCCAGCAGTTCGGGACAGGCGCGAGAAAAACTGTTTTTT,CASSSGQAREKLFF
TRBJ2-7,.,TRBV5-6,TRBD2,TGTGCCAGCAGAGAGGGACTAGCTTTGGGTCCGCAGTACTTC,CASREGLALGPQYF
TRBJ1-2,.,TRBV27,.,TGTGCCAGCAGTCCCGAGGGCTATGGCTACACCTTC,CASSPEGYGYTF
TRBJ2-7,few,TRBV2,TRBD2,TGTGCCAGCAGTGATGGTAGCGGGAGGGCCTACGAGCAGTACTTC,CASSDGSGRAYEQYF
TRBJ2-1,once,TRBV19,TRBD2,TGTGCCAGTAGTATGGGAGGGGATGAGCAGTTCTTC,CASSMGGDEQFF
TRBJ2-1,.,TRBV5-4,.,TGTGCCAGCAATCTAGGAGGTTTAGGGAATGAGCAGTTCTTC,CASNLGGLGNEQFF
TRBJ1-1,.,TRBV7-8,.,TGTGCCAGCAGCTTAGACCGCCGGCAGGGAGGCACTGAAGCTTTCTTT,CASSLDRRQGGTEAFF
TRBJ1-2,.,TRBV5-1,.,TGCGCCAGCAGCTTTACAGCAGGGAACTATGGCTACACCTTC,CASSFTAGNYGYTF
TRBJ2-3,.,TRBV4-1,TRBD2,TGCGCCAGCAGCCAAGACGGAAGGGAGGGCCTTTCAGATACGCAGTATTTT,CASSQDGREGLSDTQYF
TRBJ1-5,.,TRBV19,.,TGTGCCACTACGGGACACTCGAGCCAGCCCCAGCATTTT,CATTGHSSQPQHF
TRBJ1-2,.,TRBV28,TRBD1,TGTGCCAGTGGTCAGCCGGACAGGGCAGGTGGCTACACCTTC,CASGQPDRAGGYTF
TRBJ1-2,.,TRBV10-3,TRBD1,TGTGCCATCAGTGAGAGACAGGGGGTGGACTATGGCTACACCTTC,CAISERQGVDYGYTF
TRBJ2-2,.,TRBV6-6,.,TGTGCCAGCAGTTACTCCAGGCGGGGGCGAGACGGGGAGCTGTTTTTT,CASSYSRRGRDGELFF
TRBJ2-7,once,TRBV7-8,.,TGTGCCAGCAGCTTAAGTCACGGGACTGAGCAGTACTTC,CASSLSHGTEQYF
TRBJ2-7,.,TRBV15,.,TGTGCCACCAGCAGCGGGCCAGGGGACGAGCAGTACTTC,CATSSGPGDEQYF
TRBJ2-3,.,TRBV30,.,TGTGCCTGGAGTGCAGGGGTCCCCGGCCGACGTACGCAGTATTTT,CAWSAGVPGRRTQYF
TRBJ1-5,.,TRBV6-5,TRBD1,TGTGCCAGCAGCGCCGGGACAGGTTACAATCAGCCCCAGCATTTT,CASSAGTGYNQPQHF
TRBJ2-1,once,TRBV3-1/TRBV3-2,.,TGTGCCAGCAGCCAAGGTAGTGTGAGATCGCAGTTCTTC,CASSQGSVRSQFF
TRBJ1-6,.,TRBV25-1,.,TGTGCCAGCAGTGAAGAGGGTAGAAATAATTCACCCCTCCACTTT,CASSEEGRNNSPLHF